What follows are 11 T cell receptor beta chains derived from one specimen sequenced in a study of cytomegalovirus exposure and HLA in healthy donors. The primer mix had 60 Vbeta and 13 Jbeta primers. Sequenced by immunoSEQ multiplex PCR; TCRdb stores in-frame clones only, minus some. This sample has 95,000 to 150,000 clones, with roughly 80% found just once. The source material was PBMCs. Receptor source: a man aged 18 to 30 in good health and CMV-seropositive.

This chain connects TRBV12-5 to TRBJ2-7, with a tentative D call TRBD1 (5 bases). Trimming took 7 bases from V and 2 from J, leaving 15 bases between them. Germline V gene lookup returns CDR1 LGHNT and CDR2 FRNRAP. The CDR3 contains 14 residues. The CDR3 DNA reads TGTGCTAGTGCTCAACCCGACAGTCCCTACGAGCAGTACTTC. Protein sequence: CASAQPDSPYEQYF.

This sequence joins TRBV11-2 and TRBJ2-5; 11 bases map to TRBD2. The CDR3 totals 14 residues. In germline, CDR1 is SGHAT, CDR2 FQNNGV. Losses at the gene ends were 5 bases for V and 5 bases for J; bases not matched to a gene: 4. CDR3: CASSQTSGGETQYF. The CDR3 DNA sequence: TGTGCCAGCAGCCAAACTAGCGGGGGCGAGACCCAGTACTTC.

As concerns this clone: Germline and junction disagree at one end, which may indicate a read error. This chain joins TRBV7-9 and TRBJ1-4; D ambiguous. The CDR3 is made up of 14 amino acids. Germline V lookup: CDR1 SEHNR, CDR2 FQNEAQ (reference sequence). CDR3 sequence (DNA): TGTTCCAGCAGCTCGACTGGTATTGGAGAAAAACTGTTTTTT. Protein product: CSSSSTGIGEKLFF.

The rearrangement links TRBV7-9 to TRBJ2-3, with TRBD1 identical over 7 bases. Germline CDR1 and CDR2: SEHNR and FQNEAQ (reference sequence). Losses at the gene ends were 7 bases for V and 1 base for J; bases not matched to a gene: 2. The CDR3 loop spans 13 amino acids. DNA for the CDR3: TGTGCCAGCAAGGGACAGCGCACAGATACGCAGTATTTT. Protein product: CASKGQRTDTQYF.

V gene TRBV5-1 combines with J gene TRBJ2-2; tentative D call: TRBD2 (5 bases). Trimming shortened V by 1 base and J by 5 bases, and 15 bases separated the two germline ends. Germline V lookup: CDR1 SGHRS, CDR2 YFSETQ. The CDR3 spans 16 residues. The CDR3 nucleotides are TGCGCCAGCAGCTTGAGGCCACCTGGGGAGACCGGGGAGCTGTTTTTT. Its protein product is CASSLRPPGETGELFF.

In its sample, this clone was seen once. The chain carries TRBV10-2 and TRBJ1-1, with D maybe TRBD1 (5 bases). This CDR3 is 13 amino acids long. The V end was cut by 10 bases, the J end by 3 bases, with 15 bases between. Per the germline V gene, CDR1 is WSHSY and CDR2 is SAAADI. This CDR3 is CATWGGTDTEAFF. CDR3 in DNA: TGCGCCACCTGGGGGGGGACGGACACTGAAGCTTTCTTT.

The chain joins TRBV27 to TRBJ1-6, with D unclear. V was clipped by 5 bases and J by 3 bases, with 5 bases between them. The CDR3 is 13 amino acids. Germline CDR1 and CDR2: MNHEY and SMNVEV (reference sequence). The CDR3 DNA reads as TGTGCCAGCAGTAACAGCTATAATTCACCCCTCCACTTT. Translating it yields CASSNSYNSPLHF.

The chain combines TRBV5-1 with TRBJ1-5, with TRBD1 identical over 8 bases. The CDR3 contains 15 residues. J was trimmed by 5 bases and V by 1 base; bases with no gene match: 5. Germline loops: CDR1 SGHRS, CDR2 YFSETQ. CDR3 sequence (DNA): TGCGCCAGCAGCTTGCTAGCAGGGGGCGATCAGCCCCAGCATTTT. Its protein is CASSLLAGGDQPQHF.

The chain links TRBV6-6 to TRBJ1-1; possible D gene TRBD1, 5 bases. The CDR3 runs to 14 residues. Germline CDR1 reads MNHNY; CDR2 reads SVGAGI (reference sequence). The V end was cut by 5 bases, the J end by 11 bases, with 21 bases between. This chain's CDR3 is CASSPWGLAGGAFF. As DNA, the CDR3 is TGTGCCAGCAGTCCATGGGGACTCGCAGGAGGCGCTTTCTTT.

On this clone: Sequence at one end of the junction differs from germline and may be a read error. The chain uses TRBV7-9 and TRBJ2-5; no reliable D call. The CDR3 runs 13 residues. CDR1 is SEHNR and CDR2 is FQNEAQ in the germline V gene (reference sequence). The CDR3 sequence is CSSTPVLQETQYF. The CDR3 nucleotides read TGTTCCAGCACCCCCGTCCTACAAGAGACCCAGTACTTC.

The chain recombines TRBV7-9 with TRBJ2-5, with D possibly TRBD1 on 6 matching bases. Trimming stripped 5 bases from V and 11 bases from J, with 27 bases between. The CDR3 consists of 16 residues. Germline assignment: CDR1 SEHNR and CDR2 FQNEAQ (reference sequence). The CDR3 sequence: CASSQTGWGTGVEQYF. The CDR3 DNA follows: TGTGCCAGCAGCCAAACAGGGTGGGGAACGGGTGTTGAGCAGTACTTC.